These 19 T cell receptor beta chains were all obtained from the same sample, sequenced in a study of PD-L1 blockade in urothelial cancer. The data were produced by immunoSEQ multiplex PCR, yet TCRdb's version contains in-frame clones alone and is incomplete. The repertoire includes 44,000 or so clones, roughly 86% of them detected once, and about 3.3% sits in the top ten. The sequences come from PBMCs, collected around atezolizumab (anti-PD-L1) treatment. These receptors all stem from a man in his 70s with urothelial cancer.

This chain uses TRBV4-2 with TRBJ1-6; D might be TRBD1 (5 bases). This CDR3 is 19 amino acids long. In germline, CDR1 is LGHNA, CDR2 YNFKEQ. Trimming left V 0 bases short and J 7 bases short, with 22 bases between. CDR3 sequence: CASSQDRQRWGLSNSPLHF. As DNA, the CDR3 is TGTGCCAGCAGCCAAGATCGCCAAAGGTGGGGACTCTCGAATTCACCCCTCCACTTT.

V and J are TRBV6-6 and TRBJ1-1, with D possibly matching TRBD1 (5 bases). This CDR3 is built from 13 residues. V was cut by 6 bases and J by 3 bases, with 11 bases left in between. From germline, CDR1 is MNHNY and CDR2 SVGAGI (reference sequence). CDR3 amino acids: CASRSGGHTEAFF. The CDR3 DNA reads TGTGCCAGCAGGAGCGGGGGACACACTGAAGCTTTCTTT.

This clone was picked up one time. This chain connects TRBV19 to TRBJ2-3; 9 bases agree with TRBD2. This CDR3 has 14 amino acids. Germline assignment: CDR1 LNHDA and CDR2 SQIVND (reference sequence). V trimming: 6 bases; J trimming: 1 base; junction bases outside the gene matches: 2. Here the CDR3 DNA reads TGTGCCAGTAGAAGCGGGGGGCGCACAGATACGCAGTATTTT. It translates to CASRSGGRTDTQYF.

V usage is TRBV18 and J usage is TRBJ2-7, with TRBD1 matching over 7 bases. This CDR3 is 14 amino acids long. CDR1 is KGHSH and CDR2 is LQKENI in the germline V gene. V trimming: 4 bases; J trimming: 3 bases; junction bases outside the gene matches: 6. The CDR3 spells CASSQGQELYEQYF. In nucleotides, the CDR3 is TGTGCCAGCTCACAAGGACAGGAGCTCTACGAGCAGTACTTC.

The chain has TRBV6-5 and TRBJ1-5; D not certain. Per the germline V gene, CDR1 is MNHEY and CDR2 is SVGAGI. The CDR3 is 16 residues long. Trimming removed 2 bases at V and 4 bases at J, with 15 bases between. The CDR3, as DNA: TGTGCCAGCAGTTACACCTACAGCGGAGGGAATCAGCCCCAGCATTTT. It codes for CASSYTYSGGNQPQHF.

This clone was found a few times. This sequence joins TRBV5-5 and TRBJ1-1; 9 bases agree with TRBD1. Germline values: CDR1 SGHKS, CDR2 YYEKEE (reference sequence). Unmatched junction bases numbered 2, after V lost 4 bases and J lost 1 base. The CDR3 contains 14 residues. Here the CDR3 reads CASSLDRGNTEAFF. CDR3 coding DNA: TGTGCCAGCAGCCTGGACAGGGGGAACACTGAAGCTTTCTTT. The full variable domain, rest sourced from reference TRBV5-5 and TRBJ1-1, is DAGVTQSPTHLIKTRGQQVTLRCSPISGHKSVSWYQQVLGQGPQFIFQYYEKEERGRGNFPDRFSARQFPNYSSELNVNALLLGDSALYLCASSLDRGNTEAFFGQGTRLTVV.

The gene calls are TRBV18 and TRBJ1-1; 7 bases are shared with TRBD1. V was pared by 3 bases and J by 6 bases, with 7 bases of the junction left unmatched. CDR3 size: 14 residues. In germline, CDR1 is KGHSH, CDR2 LQKENI. CDR3 nucleotides: TGTGCCAGCTCACCCCCGCAGGGGGTCGCTGAAGCTTTCTTT. Its protein is CASSPPQGVAEAFF.

V usage is TRBV6-5 and J usage is TRBJ1-4; the D gene is possibly TRBD1 (5 bases). The CDR3 sequence is 15 residues long. V dropped 0 bases and J dropped 3 bases, with 8 bases sitting between them. Germline V gives CDR1 MNHEY, CDR2 SVGAGI. The chain's CDR3 is CASSYSEGPNEKLFF. The CDR3 DNA reads as TGTGCCAGCAGTTACTCGGAGGGACCTAATGAAAAACTGTTTTTT.

This clone appeared a single time. The rearrangement uses TRBV7-8 and TRBJ2-7, with D possibly matching TRBD1 (6 bases). CDR3 length: 14 residues. Germline lookup yields CDR1 SGHVS and CDR2 FQNEAQ. V was clipped by 1 base and J by 6 bases, with 13 bases between them. The CDR3 here is CASSLDAGVVEQYF. In DNA form, the CDR3 reads TGTGCCAGCAGCTTAGATGCAGGGGTTGTCGAGCAGTACTTC.

The chain couples TRBV6-1 to TRBJ2-2, with 9 nucleotides matching TRBD2. Trimming took 8 bases from V and 5 from J; bases not matched to a gene: 6. Germline CDR1 is MNHNS and CDR2 is SASEGT. The CDR3 runs 14 residues. The CDR3 loop is CASAGTSRTGELFF. DNA for the CDR3: TGTGCCAGCGCCGGGACTAGCAGAACCGGGGAGCTGTTTTTT.

The genes are TRBV6-5 and TRBJ1-2; D is unresolved. Germline assignment: CDR1 MNHEY and CDR2 SVGAGI. There are 13 residues in the CDR3. Trimming took 4 bases from V and 8 from J, leaving 14 bases between them. The CDR3 region has the DNA TGTGCCAGCAGTTCCGTTTCTTTTTTGGGCTACACCTTC. Amino acids: CASSSVSFLGYTF.

This chain connects TRBV2 to TRBJ2-7; 10 bases map to TRBD2. Germline lookup yields CDR1 SNHLY and CDR2 FYNNEI. V lost 3 bases, J lost 0 bases, and 11 bases stayed unmatched. This CDR3 is built from 18 residues. Here the CDR3 reads CASSDRLSGRTSSYEQYF. CDR3 nucleotide sequence: TGTGCCAGCAGTGACCGGCTTAGCGGGAGGACGAGCTCCTACGAGCAGTACTTC. Variable domain in full (rest from reference TRBV2 and TRBJ2-7): EPEVTQTPSHQVTQMGQEVILRCVPISNHLYFYWYRQILGQKVEFLVSFYNNEISEKSEIFDDQFSVERPDGSNFTLKIRSTKLEDSAMYFCASSDRLSGRTSSYEQYFGPGTRLTVT.

CDR3 DNA: TGCGCCAGCAGCCAAGGACTAGCGCATGGCGGGGAGCTGTTTTTT. Translating gives CASSQGLAHGGELFF. The chain is built from TRBV4-3 and TRBJ2-2; 8 bases are a match to TRBD2. After removal of 1 base from V and 7 bases from J, the junction contained 5 bases not matched to a gene. Germline V lookup: CDR1 LGHNA, CDR2 YSLEER. The CDR3 has 15 amino acids.

The V and J genes are TRBV5-1 and TRBJ2-3; TRBD1 might be the D (5 bases). The CDR3 has 13 amino acids. Germline values: CDR1 SGHRS, CDR2 YFSETQ. Trimming shortened V by 3 bases and J by 3 bases, and 8 bases separated the two germline ends. This chain's CDR3 is CASSSTVTDTQYF. In DNA form, the CDR3 reads TGCGCCAGCAGCTCGACAGTGACAGATACGCAGTATTTT.

This clone was detected once. The genes are TRBV18 and TRBJ2-7, with 8 bases fitting TRBD1. This CDR3 comprises 15 residues. Germline CDR1 is KGHSH and CDR2 is LQKENI. V lost 6 bases and J lost 3; bases outside the gene matches: 10. CDR3 sequence: CASSRTQGESYEQYF. The CDR3 coding sequence is TGTGCCAGCTCGCGCACACAGGGGGAGAGCTACGAGCAGTACTTC.

The genes are TRBV7-3 and TRBJ1-1; 8 nucleotides match TRBD1. Trimming cost V 5 bases and J 8 bases; bases outside gene matches: 13. Germline V gene data show CDR1 as SGHTA and CDR2 as FQGTGA. This CDR3 spans 15 amino acids. The CDR3 loop is CASSTPGTGPREAFF. The CDR3 coding sequence is TGTGCCAGCAGCACCCCCGGGACAGGCCCGAGGGAAGCTTTCTTT.

The chain has TRBV5-5 and TRBJ2-7; the D gene is possibly TRBD2 (6 bases). Per germline, CDR1 SGHKS and CDR2 YYEKEE (reference sequence). The CDR3 runs 14 residues. V was shortened by 0 bases and J by 2 bases, with 9 bases between the two germline ends. CDR3 coding DNA: TGTGCCAGCAGCTTGGTTAGCGGACCCTACGAGCAGTACTTC. Its translation: CASSLVSGPYEQYF. The whole variable domain, filled in from reference TRBV5-5 and TRBJ2-7, reads DAGVTQSPTHLIKTRGQQVTLRCSPISGHKSVSWYQQVLGQGPQFIFQYYEKEERGRGNFPDRFSARQFPNYSSELNVNALLLGDSALYLCASSLVSGPYEQYFGPGTRLTVT.

The chain carries TRBV7-3 and TRBJ2-1; 8 nucleotides align to TRBD2. The CDR3 spans 15 residues. Trimming took 5 bases from V and 9 from J; bases not matched to a gene: 12. Germline CDR1 is SGHTA and CDR2 is FQGTGA. The CDR3 reads CASSRGTRGLGEQFF. As DNA, the CDR3 is TGTGCCAGCAGCCGCGGGACTAGAGGGTTGGGTGAGCAGTTCTTC.

The chain couples TRBV6-5 to TRBJ1-6; D is perhaps TRBD1 (6 bases). This CDR3 region has 13 residues. Trimming pared 6 bases from V and 6 bases from J, leaving 9 bases between. CDR1 is MNHEY, CDR2 SVGAGI, per germline. The CDR3 DNA reads as TGTGCCAGCAGCAGGGACATTAATTCACCCCTCCACTTT. It is translated as CASSRDINSPLHF.